This entry describes one T cell receptor (beta chain). Its antigen is not known. The TCRbeta library was prepared with unique molecular identifiers. One entry per CDR3 protein results from TCRdb running MiXCR on the PCR reads. The sample gives 440,000 or so distinct CDR3 sequences, over 40% of which show up once; 27% is in the top ten. This record belongs to a study of T-cell reconstitution after alpha-beta-depleted transplantation in children. Study outcomes and limitations: At around two months after transplant, the alpha-beta T cells were reportedly derived from several hundred expanded clones that came from non-depleted graft cells.

Germline loops: CDR1 MNHNY, CDR2 SVGAGI (reference sequence). The CDR3 contains 13 residues. The V end lost 2 bases, the J end lost 9 bases, and 11 bases lay between the germline ends. The V gene is TRBV6-6, the J gene TRBJ2-1; no firm D call. Sequencing was performed on PBMCs, taken before TCRalphabeta/CD19-depleted stem cell transplant. This TCR was sampled from a girl aged 2 to 10 with aplastic anemia, due to receive a stem cell transplant. This CDR3 is CASSYLLGGEQFF. DNA for the CDR3: TGTGCCAGCAGTTACCTACTGGGTGGTGAGCAGTTCTTC.